These 24 T cell receptor beta chains came from one sample sequenced in a study of blood T cell repertoires in COVID-19 (dated by TCRdb to the early 2020s). The method was the immunoSEQ multiplex PCR assay. TCRdb took this table from immuneACCESS and kept in-frame rearrangements with V and J called. Such tables lack part of the clones; where checked against another copy, unresolved V genes explain under half of the gap, and the rest is unexplained. Across this sample there are 120,000 or so clones, with roughly 90% seen only once. About 4.6% of the sample comes from the top ten. The sample was peripheral blood. The receptors derive from a man aged 55-75 years with COVID-19, enrolled during active disease.

The CDR3 is CASSHIWGWEETQYF. In DNA form, the CDR3 reads TGCGCCAGCAGCCATATATGGGGTTGGGAGGAGACCCAGTACTTC. The J gene is TRBJ2-5, the V gene TRBV4-3, with TRBD2 as a possible D gene (5 bases). CDR1 and CDR2 (germline): LGHNA, YSLEER. The CDR3 length is 15 residues. Trimming took 3 bases from V and 5 from J, leaving 16 bases between them.

This clone appeared a single time. The rearrangement links TRBV15 to TRBJ2-7, with D possibly matching TRBD2 (6 bases). The CDR3 consists of 16 residues. CDR1 and CDR2 (germline): LNHNV, YYDKDF (reference sequence). The V gene lost 0 bases and the J gene lost 6 bases, with 18 bases spanning the gap. DNA of the CDR3: TGTGCCACCAGCAGAGATTTAGGTCGAAGGGAGGCCGAGCAGTACTTC. Translating gives CATSRDLGRREAEQYF.

Written as DNA, the CDR3 is TGTGCCAGTAGCGGACAGGTCGGCACTGAAGCTTTCTTT. Translation: CASSGQVGTEAFF. The rearrangement joins TRBV19 to TRBJ1-1; TRBD1 aligns across 7 bases. The CDR3 sequence is 13 residues long. Germline trimming cut 6 bases from V and 4 bases from J; bases unmatched to any gene: 5. Looked up from germline, CDR1 is LNHDA and CDR2 is SQIVND (reference sequence).

This clone was picked up one time. The V and J genes are TRBV7-6 and TRBJ1-1; possibly TRBD1 for D (5 bases). The V gene lost 1 base and the J gene lost 7 bases, with 7 bases spanning the gap. The CDR3 sequence is 12 residues long. In germline, CDR1 is SGHVS, CDR2 FNYEAQ. CDR3 in amino acids: CASSLGDSEAFF. The CDR3 region has the DNA TGTGCCAGCAGCTTAGGAGACAGTGAAGCTTTCTTT.

The V and J genes are TRBV6-2 or TRBV6-3 and TRBJ2-7, with D possibly TRBD2 on 6 matching bases. The CDR3 length is 16 residues. Looked up from germline, CDR1 is MNHEY and CDR2 is SVGEGT. Between the trimmed V and J ends, which lost 5 bases and 2 bases, there was a span of 19 bases. CDR3 nucleotide sequence: TGTGCCAGCAGTAGGGACGGGGAGGCAGGACCCTACGAGCAGTACTTC. Translation gives CASSRDGEAGPYEQYF.

The chain links TRBV6-6 to TRBJ1-1; a possible D gene is TRBD1 (5 bases). The V end was cut by 2 bases, the J end by 4 bases, with 11 bases between. Germline V gene sequence: CDR1 MNHNY, CDR2 SVGAGI (reference sequence). CDR3 length: 14 residues. The CDR3 bases are TGTGCCAGCAGTTACATTACAAGGGGCACTGAAGCTTTCTTT. It codes for CASSYITRGTEAFF.

The chain employs TRBV6-5 and TRBJ1-5; 8 nucleotides agree with TRBD1. The ends lost 4 bases at V and 4 bases at J; junction bases unmatched: 3. Germline V gene lookup returns CDR1 MNHEY and CDR2 SVGAGI. The length of the CDR3 is 14 residues. The CDR3 sequence: CASSSGQGNQPQHF. CDR3 nucleotide sequence: TGTGCCAGCAGTTCCGGACAGGGAAATCAGCCCCAGCATTTT.

The chain combines TRBV6-2 or TRBV6-3 with TRBJ1-1; TRBD1 aligns across 7 bases. J was trimmed by 4 bases and V by 2 bases; bases with no gene match: 7. Germline V gives CDR1 MNHEY, CDR2 SVGEGT. The CDR3 is made up of 15 amino acids. The DNA of the CDR3 is TGTGCCAGCAGTTACCAACGACAGGGATCCACTGAAGCTTTCTTT. Residues: CASSYQRQGSTEAFF.

The V gene is TRBV30, the J gene TRBJ2-7; 11 bases are a match to TRBD2. This CDR3 has 14 residues. Trimming cost V 2 bases and J 5 bases; bases outside gene matches: 5. CDR1 GTSNPN and CDR2 SVGIG come from the germline V gene (reference sequence). DNA for the CDR3: TGTGCCTGGAGTTGGCCTAGCGGGAGGCACGAGCAGTACTTC. Its protein is CAWSWPSGRHEQYF.

The chain combines TRBV6-2 or TRBV6-3 with TRBJ1-5; 7 bases fit TRBD1. Losses at the gene ends were 2 bases for V and 5 bases for J; bases not matched to a gene: 9. This CDR3 has 16 residues. The germline CDR1 and CDR2 sequences are MNHEY and SVGEGT. The CDR3 loop is CASSYDETGPHQPQHF. The CDR3 DNA reads TGTGCCAGCAGTTACGATGAGACAGGGCCCCATCAGCCCCAGCATTTT.

This clone was found a few times. The chain joins TRBV7-2 to TRBJ2-7, with 8 bases matching TRBD2. The CDR3 covers 13 residues. With V trimmed by 5 bases and J by 3 bases, 3 bases remained unmatched. From germline, CDR1 is SGHTA and CDR2 FQGNSA. The CDR3 loop is CASSRGTSYEQYF. The CDR3 DNA is TGTGCCAGCAGCCGCGGGACTAGCTACGAGCAGTACTTC.

Remarks on this clone: The sample has other DNA sequences that encode this CDR3 too. This chain uses TRBV6-5 with TRBJ1-5; 8 bases line up with TRBD1. CDR3 length: 14 amino acids. J was trimmed by 7 bases and V by 2 bases; bases with no gene match: 4. Germline CDR1 and CDR2: MNHEY and SVGAGI. CDR3 coding DNA: TGTGCCAGCAGTTACGGACAGGGTGGACAGCCCCAGCATTTT. It specifies CASSYGQGGQPQHF.

CDR3: CASRGGAGNQPQHF. The CDR3 region has the DNA TGTGCCAGCAGGGGGGGGGCTGGCAATCAGCCCCAGCATTTT. The chain combines TRBV28 with TRBJ1-5, with a weak D call TRBD1 (6 bases). Germline-derived CDR1 and CDR2 are MDHEN and SYDVKM. The germline V and J ends were trimmed by 6 bases and 2 bases, with 11 bases remaining between them. CDR3 length equals 14 residues.

This chain links TRBV9 with TRBJ1-2; TRBD1 agrees at 7 bases. Germline V gene lookup returns CDR1 SGDLS and CDR2 YYNGEE. The CDR3 consists of 16 residues. The trim removed 0 bases at V and 1 base at J, leaving 6 bases unmatched. CDR3 sequence: CASSVAGGILNYGYTF. The CDR3 DNA sequence: TGTGCCAGCAGCGTAGCAGGGGGGATTCTTAACTATGGCTACACCTTC. The variable domain in full, with the rest retrieved from reference TRBV9 and TRBJ1-2, is DSGVTQTPKHLITATGQRVTLRCSPRSGDLSVYWYQQSLDQGLQFLIQYYNGEERAKGNILERFSAQQFPDLHSELNLSSLELGDSALYFCASSVAGGILNYGYTFGSGTRLTVV.

The V gene is TRBV19, the J gene TRBJ2-1; 11 bases fit TRBD2. After removal of 3 bases from V and 3 bases from J, the junction contained 10 bases not matched to a gene. This CDR3 region has 18 residues. Germline-derived CDR1 and CDR2 are LNHDA and SQIVND (reference sequence). The CDR3 reads CASSIGLAGGPGYNEQFF. The CDR3, as DNA: TGTGCCAGTAGTATTGGGTTAGCGGGAGGGCCGGGCTACAATGAGCAGTTCTTC.

The rearrangement uses TRBV5-4 and TRBJ2-7, with 8 bases fitting TRBD2. Germline V gene lookup returns CDR1 SGHNT and CDR2 YYREEE (reference sequence). V was clipped by 4 bases and J by 3 bases; unmatched bases: 9. CDR3 length equals 15 residues. CDR3 DNA sequence: TGTGCCAGCAGCCCGGCGGGCGGGAGGCGCTACGAGCAGTACTTC. Its translation is CASSPAGGRRYEQYF.

The rearrangement joins TRBV2 to TRBJ2-1; 10 bases fit TRBD2. From germline, CDR1 is SNHLY and CDR2 FYNNEI. The ends lost 5 bases at V and 7 bases at J; junction bases unmatched: 11. The CDR3 covers 16 residues. The CDR3 loop is CASSRTTSGSANEQFF. The CDR3 coding sequence is TGTGCCAGCAGTAGAACGACTAGCGGGTCAGCAAATGAGCAGTTCTTC.

The chain links TRBV7-9 to TRBJ1-5; possibly TRBD1 for D (5 bases). V lost 2 bases to trimming and J lost 5 bases, with 10 bases between them. Germline CDR1 SEHNR, CDR2 FQNEAQ (reference sequence). CDR3 size: 14 residues. The CDR3, as DNA: TGTGCCAGCAGCTTATCCCGGGGGGATCAGCCCCAGCATTTT. It encodes CASSLSRGDQPQHF.

This chain links TRBV5-8 with TRBJ2-3; TRBD1 aligns across 11 bases. CDR1 and CDR2 from the germline V gene are SGHTS and YDEGEE. The CDR3 sequence is 13 residues long. V was pared by 5 bases and J by 6 bases, with 2 bases of the junction left unmatched. The CDR3 coding sequence is TGTGCCAGCAGAAGGACAGGGGGCGATACGCAGTATTTT. It specifies CASRRTGGDTQYF.

The rearrangement uses TRBV4-3 and TRBJ2-2; weak D call: TRBD2 (6 bases). The CDR3 runs to 16 residues. Trimming took off 0 bases at V and 1 base at J, with 9 bases between the two ends. In germline, CDR1 is LGHNA, CDR2 YSLEER. CDR3 sequence reads: CASSQEPGLNTGELFF. The CDR3 DNA follows: TGCGCCAGCAGCCAAGAACCGGGACTGAACACCGGGGAGCTGTTTTTT.

The V gene is TRBV5-1, the J gene TRBJ1-1, with unresolved D. This CDR3 has 14 residues. Germline assignment: CDR1 SGHRS and CDR2 YFSETQ. V lost 2 bases and J 2 bases, leaving 10 bases between the germline ends. The CDR3 DNA reads as TGCGCCAGCAGCTTAATAGCCGAAAACACTGAAGCTTTCTTT. Translation: CASSLIAENTEAFF.

This rearrangement joins TRBV5-4 to TRBJ1-6; 8 nucleotides line up with TRBD1. The V segment lost 0 bases and the J segment 6 bases; nucleotides outside the gene matches: 5. The germline CDR1 and CDR2 sequences are SGHNT and YYREEE (reference sequence). The CDR3 covers 16 residues. The CDR3 loop reads CASSLANRGSNSPLHF. Written as DNA, the CDR3 is TGTGCCAGCAGCTTGGCCAACAGGGGGAGTAATTCACCCCTCCACTTT.

The CDR3 nucleotides read TGCGCCAGCAGCCAAGAGTTAGGGACAGGGCGAGAGGCCCAGCATTTT. Translated, it gives CASSQELGTGREAQHF. The rearrangement links TRBV4-1 to TRBJ1-5; 9 bases fit TRBD1. V gave up 0 bases and J gave up 11 bases; unmatched junction bases: 11. This CDR3 region has 16 residues. The germline V gene encodes CDR1 MGHRA and CDR2 YSYEKL.

The gene calls are TRBV19 and TRBJ1-2, with 8 bases aligning to TRBD1. Germline CDR1 is LNHDA and CDR2 is SQIVND (reference sequence). J gave up 4 bases and V 5 bases, and 3 bases lay outside the gene matches. This CDR3 has 13 residues. The CDR3 region is CASSGQGSYGYTF. In nucleotides, the CDR3 is TGTGCCAGTAGTGGACAGGGATCCTATGGCTACACCTTC.